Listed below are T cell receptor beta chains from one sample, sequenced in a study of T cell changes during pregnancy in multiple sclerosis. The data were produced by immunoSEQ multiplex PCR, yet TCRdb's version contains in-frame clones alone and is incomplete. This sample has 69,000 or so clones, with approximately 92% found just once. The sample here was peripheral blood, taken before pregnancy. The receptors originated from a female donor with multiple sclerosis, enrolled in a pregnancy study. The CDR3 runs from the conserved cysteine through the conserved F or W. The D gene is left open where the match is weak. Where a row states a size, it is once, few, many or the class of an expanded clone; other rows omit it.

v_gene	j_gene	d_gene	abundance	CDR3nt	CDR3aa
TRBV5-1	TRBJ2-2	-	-	TGCGCCAGCAGCCAATATGAGGGAAGCACCGGGGAGCTGTTTTTT	CASSQYEGSTGELFF
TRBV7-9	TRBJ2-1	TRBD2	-	TGTGCCAGCAGCCTCGGGACGTTGGGGGGGTATGAGCAGTTCTTC	CASSLGTLGGYEQFF
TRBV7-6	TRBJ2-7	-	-	TGTGCCAGCAGCCCCCCTCTCCGGGACAAGGCCGGAGACGAGCAGTACTTC	CASSPPLRDKAGDEQYF
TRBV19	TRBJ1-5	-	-	TGTGCCAGTAGTAATTTACGAAGAGGTTATAGCAATCAGCCCCAGCATTTT	CASSNLRRGYSNQPQHF
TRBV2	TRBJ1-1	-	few	TGTGCCAGCTCCCGGGATCCTAGCATGGGGAACACTGAAGCTTTCTTT	CASSRDPSMGNTEAFF
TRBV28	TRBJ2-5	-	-	TGTGCCAGCAGTTCCCGTACACGAATTTCGCCCGAGACCCAGTACTTC	CASSSRTRISPETQYF
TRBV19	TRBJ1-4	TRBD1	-	TGTGCCAGTAGTAGTGCAGGGGGCCCAACTAATGAAAAACTGTTTTTT	CASSSAGGPTNEKLFF
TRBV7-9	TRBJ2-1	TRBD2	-	TGTGCCAGCAGCTTAGGGACTAGCTTTCCTGAGCAGTTCTTC	CASSLGTSFPEQFF
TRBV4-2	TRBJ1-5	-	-	TGTGCCAGCAGCCAGGTTTGGGGGGAGGCTCAGCCCCAGCATTTT	CASSQVWGEAQPQHF
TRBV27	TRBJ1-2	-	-	TGTGCCAGCAGTTTATTCGGTGGGAGTAGCTATGGCTACACCTTC	CASSLFGGSSYGYTF
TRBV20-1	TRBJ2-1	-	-	TGCAGCACGGGTACATTGTTCTTC	CSTGTLFF
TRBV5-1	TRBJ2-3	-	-	TGCGCCAGCAGCGAGGGAGGGACATCTAGCACAGATACGCAGTATTTT	CASSEGGTSSTDTQYF
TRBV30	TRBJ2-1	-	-	TGTGCCTGGGAGAAATACAATGAGCAGTTCTTC	CAWEKYNEQFF
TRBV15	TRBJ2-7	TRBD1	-	TGTGCCACCTCGACAGGGAACCTCTACGAGCAGTACTTC	CATSTGNLYEQYF
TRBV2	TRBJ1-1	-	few	TGTGCCAGCAGTGCCGTTCGGGAAGCTTTCTTT	CASSAVREAFF
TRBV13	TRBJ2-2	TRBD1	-	TGTGCCAGCAGCTTACGGACAGGATTGAACACCGGGGAGCTGTTTTTT	CASSLRTGLNTGELFF
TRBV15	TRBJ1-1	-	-	TGTGCCACCAGGGACAGCCTGAACACTGAAGCTTTCTTT	CATRDSLNTEAFF
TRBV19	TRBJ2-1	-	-	TGTGCGGCGGGTGGGCCCACCCTTCTCTCCTACAATGAGCAGTTCTTC	CAAGGPTLLSYNEQFF
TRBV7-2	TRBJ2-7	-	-	TGTGCCAGCAGCTTAGAGGGCGGGATCCCCCGCGAGCAGTACTTC	CASSLEGGIPREQYF
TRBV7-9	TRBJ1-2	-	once	TGTGCCAGCAGCATACAGGATTTCTACACCTTC	CASSIQDFYTF
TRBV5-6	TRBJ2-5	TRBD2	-	TGTGCCAGCAGCTCCCAACCTACTAGCGGGGGGAAGACCCAGTACTTC	CASSSQPTSGGKTQYF
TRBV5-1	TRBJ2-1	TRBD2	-	TGCGCCAGCAGCTTGGGCGGACTAGCGGGCCCCGGTGGGAATGAGCAGTTCTTC	CASSLGGLAGPGGNEQFF